One and the same sample provided the 3 T cell receptor beta chains below, sequenced in a study of T cell changes during pregnancy in multiple sclerosis. The repertoire was sequenced with immunoSEQ multiplex PCR; TCRdb's copy has only in-frame clones and lacks some. The sample comprises 40,000 to 45,000 clones, more than 75% of which are singletons, and 5.5% to 6% rests with the top ten. The input for sequencing was CD8+ T cells from peripheral blood mononuclear cells, taken after pregnancy. The source of these receptors is a female donor in good health, enrolled as a control in a pregnancy study.

The J gene is TRBJ2-5, the V gene TRBV2, with D hard to call. The CDR3 consists of 13 residues. Germline CDR1 SNHLY, CDR2 FYNNEI. Trimming shortened V by 8 bases and J by 1 base, and 11 bases separated the two germline ends. The CDR3 DNA reads TGTGCCAGCCTGAGACAACTCCAAGAGACCCAGTACTTC. This encodes CASLRQLQETQYF.

The chain links TRBV7-8 to TRBJ1-1; D perhaps matches TRBD1 (5 bases). CDR1 and CDR2 from the germline V gene are SGHVS and FQNEAQ. Trimming shortened V by 2 bases and J by 0 bases, and 13 bases separated the two germline ends. The CDR3 length is 16 residues. The CDR3, as DNA: TGTGCCAGCAGCTTATGGGGGGTGACCATGAACACTGAAGCTTTCTTT. It encodes CASSLWGVTMNTEAFF. The complete variable domain, with remaining parts taken from reference TRBV7-8 and TRBJ1-1, reads GAGVSQSPRYKVAKRGQDVALRCDPISGHVSLFWYQQALGQGPEFLTYFQNEAQLDKSGLPSDRFFAERPEGSVSTLKIQRTQQEDSAVYLCASSLWGVTMNTEAFFGQGTRLTVV.

The genes are TRBV9 and TRBJ1-2; 10 bases agree with TRBD1. CDR1 and CDR2 (germline): SGDLS, YYNGEE. Unmatched junction bases numbered 11, after V lost 1 base and J lost 5 bases. The CDR3 contains 17 residues. CDR3 loop: CASSVSRTGQGEYGYTF. The CDR3 bases are TGTGCCAGCAGCGTATCGAGAACCGGACAGGGGGAGTATGGCTACACCTTC.